This paragraph reports one T cell receptor beta chain. The antigen it binds to is not known. No quality values exist for individual bases; no much larger clone is one base distant. The data originate from a study of blood T cell repertoires in COVID-19 (dated by TCRdb to 2018 to 2020). At the level of the whole study: The collaborator samples originated in the United States, Italy and Spain and spanned the acute and convalescent phases of COVID-19. The material from the prospective study consisted of cDNA or gDNA derived from T cells, B-cell-depleted T cells, or PBMCs. The dataset comprised deeply sampled blood TCRbeta repertoires from subjects exposed to, actively infected with, or recovered from COVID-19. Where available, HLA class I and class II types were obtained from metadata supplied by the sample provider rather than from assay-based typing. A de-identified subject ID, COVID-19 status, age in years and sex were almost always included in the sample metadata. The repertoires were made available in a free public database intended to serve as a resource for research on the immune response to SARS-CoV-2. The samples were drawn from the first 160 participants of the ongoing ImmuneRACE study and from 1,254 subjects provided by 6 global collaborators. Overall study outcomes, separate from this receptor: How much clinical and demographic metadata was included differed by source and by participant, and the metadata was provided uncurated.

Enrolling through a virtual design, the prospective study's participants ranged in age from roughly 18 to 89 years and lived across 20 to 30 United States geographic areas. To assign participants to cohorts, the prospective study relied on clinical history that participants themselves reported in a screening survey and a study questionnaire. ImmuneRACE Cohort 3 recovered participants were defined by two consecutive negative NP/OP PCR tests, healthcare professional clearance, or symptom resolution. Mobile phlebotomists in the prospective study collected whole blood, serum and a nasopharyngeal or oropharyngeal swab from every participant. Additional blood draws and questionnaires over an approximately 2-month period could optionally be provided by prospective study participants. Before DNA extraction, prospective study blood samples were shipped either frozen or at room temperature. TCRbeta CDR3 regions were amplified from genomic DNA using the immunoSEQ Assay, a bias-controlled multiplex PCR. As for the authors' bioinformatics: The number of nucleated cells in each sample was estimated by amplification of reference gene primers within the assay. To quantify the absolute abundance of each unique TCRbeta CDR3 rearrangement, sequence reads were collapsed and filtered. For each sample, productive Simpson clonality was calculated by taking the square root of Simpson's diversity index across productive rearrangements. Not all clones reach the TCRdb copy of this immuneACCESS table, which keeps in-frame sequences only. Checked studies attribute under half of the gap to unresolved V genes and leave the rest unexplained. D and trimming were read from the DNA, whereas the V and J calls and clone size are those reported in that table. A total of some 490,000 clones appear in this sample, approximately 86% of them only once. The ten biggest clones cover around 7.9% of the sample.

The TCR originated in a woman aged 55-69 years who had recovered from COVID-19. The sample consisted of PBMCs or T cells enriched from blood (not recorded which).

The CDR3: CASSRQGRVTNEKLFF. The bases read TGTGCCAGTAGCAGACAGGGGAGAGTCACTAATGAAAAACTGTTTTTT. Rearrangement joined TRBV19 to TRBJ1-4, with 8 bases aligning to TRBD1. The CDR3 numbers 16 residues from cysteine through phenylalanine. Only the CDR3 DNA is retained, 48 bases long and in frame from the first base. Based on the germline V gene (reference sequence), the CDR1 and CDR2 sequences are LNHDA and SQIVND. V is trimmed back by 6 bases and J by 2 bases, and the junction contains 8 bases that no gene match accounts for.